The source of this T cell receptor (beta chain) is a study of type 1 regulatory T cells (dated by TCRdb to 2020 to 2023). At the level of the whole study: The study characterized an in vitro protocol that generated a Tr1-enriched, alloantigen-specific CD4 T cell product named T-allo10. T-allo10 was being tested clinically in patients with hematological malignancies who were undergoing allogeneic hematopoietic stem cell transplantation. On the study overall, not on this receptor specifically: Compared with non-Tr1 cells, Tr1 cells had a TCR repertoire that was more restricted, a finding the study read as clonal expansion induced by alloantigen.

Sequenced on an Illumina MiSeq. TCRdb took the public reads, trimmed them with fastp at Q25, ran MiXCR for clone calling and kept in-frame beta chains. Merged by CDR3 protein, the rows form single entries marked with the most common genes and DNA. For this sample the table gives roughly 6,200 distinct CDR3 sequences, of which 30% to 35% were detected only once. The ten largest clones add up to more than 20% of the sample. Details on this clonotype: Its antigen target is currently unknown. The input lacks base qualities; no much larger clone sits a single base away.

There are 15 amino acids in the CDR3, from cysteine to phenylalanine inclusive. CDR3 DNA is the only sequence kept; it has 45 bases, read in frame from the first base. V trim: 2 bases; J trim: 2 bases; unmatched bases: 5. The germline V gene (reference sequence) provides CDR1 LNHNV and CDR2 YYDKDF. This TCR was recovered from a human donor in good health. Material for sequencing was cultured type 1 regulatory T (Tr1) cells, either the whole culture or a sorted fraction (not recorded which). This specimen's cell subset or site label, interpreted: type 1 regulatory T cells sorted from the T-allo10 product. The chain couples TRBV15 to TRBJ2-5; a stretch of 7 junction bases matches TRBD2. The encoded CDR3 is CATSRPLAYQETQYF. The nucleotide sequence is TGTGCCACCAGCAGACCACTAGCGTATCAAGAGACCCAGTACTTC.